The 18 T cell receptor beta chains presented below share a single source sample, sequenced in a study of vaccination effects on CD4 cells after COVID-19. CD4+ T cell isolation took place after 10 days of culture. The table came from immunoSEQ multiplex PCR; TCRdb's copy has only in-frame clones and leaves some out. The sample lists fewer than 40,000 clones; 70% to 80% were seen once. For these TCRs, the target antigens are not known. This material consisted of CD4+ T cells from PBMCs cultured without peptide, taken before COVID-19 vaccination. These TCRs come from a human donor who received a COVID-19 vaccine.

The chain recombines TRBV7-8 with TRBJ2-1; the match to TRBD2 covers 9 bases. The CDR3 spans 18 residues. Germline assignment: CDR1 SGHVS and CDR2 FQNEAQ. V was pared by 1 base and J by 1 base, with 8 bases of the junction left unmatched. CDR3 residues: CASSLVGSGSWSYNEQFF. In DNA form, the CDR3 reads TGTGCCAGCAGCTTAGTTGGTAGCGGGAGTTGGTCCTACAATGAGCAGTTCTTC. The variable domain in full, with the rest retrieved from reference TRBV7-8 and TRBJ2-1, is GAGVSQSPRYKVAKRGQDVALRCDPISGHVSLFWYQQALGQGPEFLTYFQNEAQLDKSGLPSDRFFAERPEGSVSTLKIQRTQQEDSAVYLCASSLVGSGSWSYNEQFFGPGTRLTVL.

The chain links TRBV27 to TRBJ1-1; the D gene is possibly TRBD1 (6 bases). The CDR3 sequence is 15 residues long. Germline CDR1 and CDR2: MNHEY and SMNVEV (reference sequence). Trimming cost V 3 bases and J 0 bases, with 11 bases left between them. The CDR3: CASSFSGTMNTEAFF. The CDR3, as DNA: TGTGCCAGCAGTTTTTCCGGGACAATGAACACTGAAGCTTTCTTT.

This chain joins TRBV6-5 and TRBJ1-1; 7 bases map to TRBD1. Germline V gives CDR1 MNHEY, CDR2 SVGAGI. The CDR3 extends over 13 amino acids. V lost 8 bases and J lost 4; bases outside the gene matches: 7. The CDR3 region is CASLTGVGTEAFF. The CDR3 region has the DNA TGTGCCAGCTTAACAGGGGTGGGCACTGAAGCTTTCTTT.

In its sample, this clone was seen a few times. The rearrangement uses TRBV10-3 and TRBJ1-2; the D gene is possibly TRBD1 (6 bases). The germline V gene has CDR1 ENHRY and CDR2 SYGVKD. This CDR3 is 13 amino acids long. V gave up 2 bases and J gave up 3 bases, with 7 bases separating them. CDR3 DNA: TGTGCCATCAGTGAGAGGGGGGACTATGGCTACACCTTC. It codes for CAISERGDYGYTF.

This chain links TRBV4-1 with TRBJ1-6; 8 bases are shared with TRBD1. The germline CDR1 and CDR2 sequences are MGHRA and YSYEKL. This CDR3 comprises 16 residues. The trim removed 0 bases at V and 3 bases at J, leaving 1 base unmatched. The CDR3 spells CASSQDTGGYNSPLHF. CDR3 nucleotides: TGCGCCAGCAGCCAAGATACAGGGGGCTATAATTCACCCCTCCACTTT.

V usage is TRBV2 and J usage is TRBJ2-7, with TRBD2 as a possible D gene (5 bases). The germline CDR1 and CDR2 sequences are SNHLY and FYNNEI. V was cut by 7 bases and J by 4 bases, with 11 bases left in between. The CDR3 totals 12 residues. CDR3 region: CASKGEGYEQYF. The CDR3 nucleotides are TGTGCCAGCAAGGGTGAGGGTTACGAGCAGTACTTC.

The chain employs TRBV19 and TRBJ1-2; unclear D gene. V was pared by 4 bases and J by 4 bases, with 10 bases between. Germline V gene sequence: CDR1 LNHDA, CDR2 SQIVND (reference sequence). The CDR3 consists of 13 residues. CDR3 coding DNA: TGTGCCAGTAGTAACGACGGACCCTATGGCTACACCTTC. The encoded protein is CASSNDGPYGYTF.

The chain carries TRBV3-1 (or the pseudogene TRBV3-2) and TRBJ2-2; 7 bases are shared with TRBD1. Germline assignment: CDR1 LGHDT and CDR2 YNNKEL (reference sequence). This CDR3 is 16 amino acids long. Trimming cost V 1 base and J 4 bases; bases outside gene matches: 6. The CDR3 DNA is TGTGCCAGCAGCCAAGTTAGGGGGCACCGCACCGGGGAGCTGTTTTTT. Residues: CASSQVRGHRTGELFF.

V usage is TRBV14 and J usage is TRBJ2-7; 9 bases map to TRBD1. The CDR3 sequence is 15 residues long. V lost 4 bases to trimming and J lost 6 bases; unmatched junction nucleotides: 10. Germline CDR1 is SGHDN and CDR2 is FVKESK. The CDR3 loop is CASSLGTGPFFEQYF. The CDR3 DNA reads TGTGCCAGCAGCCTTGGGACAGGGCCCTTCTTCGAGCAGTACTTC.

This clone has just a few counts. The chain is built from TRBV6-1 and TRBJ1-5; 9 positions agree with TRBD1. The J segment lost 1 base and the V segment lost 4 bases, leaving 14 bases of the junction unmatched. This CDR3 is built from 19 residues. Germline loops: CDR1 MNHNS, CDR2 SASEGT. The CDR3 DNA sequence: TGTGCCAGCAGTGCCCTGGGACAGGGAGGGCCGGGGAGCAATCAGCCCCAGCATTTT. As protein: CASSALGQGGPGSNQPQHF.

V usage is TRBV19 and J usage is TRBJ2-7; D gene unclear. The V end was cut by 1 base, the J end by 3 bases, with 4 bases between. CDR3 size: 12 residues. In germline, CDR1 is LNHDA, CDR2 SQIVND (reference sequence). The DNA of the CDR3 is TGTGCCAGTAGTATAGGGGGCTACGAGCAGTACTTC. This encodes CASSIGGYEQYF.

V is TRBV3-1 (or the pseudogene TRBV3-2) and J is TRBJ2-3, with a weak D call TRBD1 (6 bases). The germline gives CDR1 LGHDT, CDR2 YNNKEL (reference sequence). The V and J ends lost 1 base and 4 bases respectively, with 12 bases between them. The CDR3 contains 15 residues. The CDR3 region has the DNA TGTGCCAGCAGCCAAGGAGGGGGTGGCGCAGATACGCAGTATTTT. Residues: CASSQGGGGADTQYF.

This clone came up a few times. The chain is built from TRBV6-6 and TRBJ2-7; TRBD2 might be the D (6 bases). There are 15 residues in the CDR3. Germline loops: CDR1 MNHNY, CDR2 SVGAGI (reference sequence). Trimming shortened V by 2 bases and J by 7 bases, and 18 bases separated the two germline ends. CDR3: CASSYGTPSGGEQYF. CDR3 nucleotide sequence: TGTGCCAGCAGTTACGGAACTCCGAGTGGGGGGGAGCAGTACTTC.

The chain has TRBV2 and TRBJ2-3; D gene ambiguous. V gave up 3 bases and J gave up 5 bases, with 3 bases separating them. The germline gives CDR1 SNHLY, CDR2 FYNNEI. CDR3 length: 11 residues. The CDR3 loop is CASSERDTQYF. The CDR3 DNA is TGTGCCAGCAGTGAGCGAGATACGCAGTATTTT. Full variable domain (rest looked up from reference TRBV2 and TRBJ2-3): EPEVTQTPSHQVTQMGQEVILRCVPISNHLYFYWYRQILGQKVEFLVSFYNNEISEKSEIFDDQFSVERPDGSNFTLKIRSTKLEDSAMYFCASSERDTQYFGPGTRLTVL.

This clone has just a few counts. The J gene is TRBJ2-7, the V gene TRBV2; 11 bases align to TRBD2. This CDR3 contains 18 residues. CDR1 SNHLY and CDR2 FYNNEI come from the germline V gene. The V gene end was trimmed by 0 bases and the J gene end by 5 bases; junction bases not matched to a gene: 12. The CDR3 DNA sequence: TGTGCCAGCAGTGAAGCGGAACTAGCGGGGGACCTCAGGGACGAGCAGTACTTC. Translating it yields CASSEAELAGDLRDEQYF. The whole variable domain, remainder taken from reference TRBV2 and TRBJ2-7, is EPEVTQTPSHQVTQMGQEVILRCVPISNHLYFYWYRQILGQKVEFLVSFYNNEISEKSEIFDDQFSVERPDGSNFTLKIRSTKLEDSAMYFCASSEAELAGDLRDEQYFGPGTRLTVT.

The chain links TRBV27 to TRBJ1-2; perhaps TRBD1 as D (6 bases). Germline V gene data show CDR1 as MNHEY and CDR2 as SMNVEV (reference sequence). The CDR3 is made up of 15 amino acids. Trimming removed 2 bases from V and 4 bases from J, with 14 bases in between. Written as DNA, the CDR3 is TGTGCCAGCAGTTTAACTGGGGGGCGAGCCTATGGCTACACCTTC. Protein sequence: CASSLTGGRAYGYTF.

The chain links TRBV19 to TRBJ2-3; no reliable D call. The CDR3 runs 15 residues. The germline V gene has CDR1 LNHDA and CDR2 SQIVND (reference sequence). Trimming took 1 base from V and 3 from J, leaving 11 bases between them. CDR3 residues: CASSIGTGLTDTQYF. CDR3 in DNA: TGTGCCAGTAGTATAGGGACCGGATTGACAGATACGCAGTATTTT.

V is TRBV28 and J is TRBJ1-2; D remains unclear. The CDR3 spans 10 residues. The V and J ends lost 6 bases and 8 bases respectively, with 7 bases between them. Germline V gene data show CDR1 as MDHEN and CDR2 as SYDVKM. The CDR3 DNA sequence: TGTGCCAGCAGCCGGAGGGGCTACACCTTC. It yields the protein CASSRRGYTF.